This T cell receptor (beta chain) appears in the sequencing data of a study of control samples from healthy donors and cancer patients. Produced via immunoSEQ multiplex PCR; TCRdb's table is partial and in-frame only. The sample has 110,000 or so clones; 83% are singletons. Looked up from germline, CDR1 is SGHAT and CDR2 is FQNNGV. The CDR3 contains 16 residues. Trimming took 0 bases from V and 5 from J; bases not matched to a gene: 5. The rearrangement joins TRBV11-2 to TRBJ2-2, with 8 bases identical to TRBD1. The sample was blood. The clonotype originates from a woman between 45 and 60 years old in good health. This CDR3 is CASSLDPGGVTGELFF. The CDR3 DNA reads TGTGCCAGCAGCTTAGATCCAGGGGGCGTTACCGGGGAGCTGTTTTTT.